The 20 T cell receptor beta chains given below trace back to one sample, sequenced in a study of T cell responses to AZD1222 COVID-19 vaccine. Data came from immunoSEQ multiplex PCR; TCRdb stores just in-frame clones and leaves some out. The data contain 150,000 to 200,000 clones, over 90% of them singletons. Sequencing used peripheral blood, obtained on day 0 of AZD1222 vaccination. These receptors all come from an adult in good health.

The V and J genes are TRBV11-1 and TRBJ1-2; the D is unclear. The V end was cut by 1 base, the J end by 0 bases, with 9 bases between. This CDR3 is built from 15 residues. Germline V gene lookup returns CDR1 SGHAT and CDR2 FQDESV (reference sequence). In DNA, the CDR3 is TGTGCCAGCAGCTTAGGAACATCCACTAACTATGGCTACACCTTC. This gives the protein CASSLGTSTNYGYTF.

The V gene is TRBV7-8, the J gene TRBJ1-1; D is ambiguous. The germline V and J ends were trimmed by 1 base and 3 bases, with 9 bases remaining between them. CDR1 is SGHVS and CDR2 is FQNEAQ in the germline V gene. CDR3 size: 14 residues. The CDR3 DNA follows: TGTGCCAGCAGCTTAGGGTCAGACTACACTGAAGCTTTCTTT. It encodes CASSLGSDYTEAFF.

This clone was detected only once. V gene TRBV6-1 combines with J gene TRBJ2-7, with TRBD1 as a possible D gene (6 bases). The CDR3 sequence is 14 residues long. V gave up 2 bases and J gave up 3 bases, with 11 bases separating them. Germline V CDR1 and CDR2: MNHNS, SASEGT. The CDR3 DNA sequence: TGTGCCAGCAGTGAATCAGGGGTTAACTACGAGCAGTACTTC. It encodes CASSESGVNYEQYF.

The chain links TRBV3-1 (or the pseudogene TRBV3-2) to TRBJ1-1; TRBD1 aligns across 7 bases. The trim removed 1 base at V and 11 bases at J, leaving 7 bases unmatched. The CDR3 runs 13 residues. The germline gives CDR1 LGHDT, CDR2 YNNKEL (reference sequence). The CDR3 region is CASSQGDRERAFF. The DNA of the CDR3 is TGTGCCAGCAGCCAAGGCGACAGGGAGCGCGCTTTCTTT.

This clone has only one observation. V is TRBV6-4 and J is TRBJ1-1; no reliable D call. The CDR3 is made up of 14 amino acids. Germline V gene sequence: CDR1 MRHNA, CDR2 SNTAGT. Trimming stripped 2 bases from V and 1 base from J, with 8 bases between. As DNA, the CDR3 is TGTGCCAGCAGTGACGGTCTGAGGAACACTGAAGCTTTCTTT. Translated, it gives CASSDGLRNTEAFF.

The chain has TRBV5-4 and TRBJ2-7; TRBD2 matches at 10 bases. The germline gives CDR1 SGHNT, CDR2 YYREEE (reference sequence). This CDR3 is built from 15 residues. The V and J ends lost 2 bases and 3 bases, in that order; junction bases with no gene match: 5. In DNA, the CDR3 is TGTGCCAGCAGCTTCCTAGCGGGAGTGGGCTACGAGCAGTACTTC. Its protein is CASSFLAGVGYEQYF.

This sequence joins TRBV12-3 or TRBV12-4 and TRBJ1-4; perhaps TRBD1 as D (5 bases). Trimming pared 11 bases from V and 8 bases from J, leaving 18 bases between. The CDR3 sequence is 13 residues long. The CDR3 loop is CASHGGINEKLFF. For the CDR3, the DNA is TGTGCCTCACACGGGGGAATAAACGAAAAACTGTTTTTT.

The J gene is TRBJ1-4, the V gene TRBV4-2, with 7 bases identical to TRBD1. With 1 base clipped from V and 2 bases from J, the junction kept 1 base outside the gene matches. Germline V CDR1 and CDR2: LGHNA, YNFKEQ. The CDR3 consists of 15 residues. CDR3 bases: TGTGCCAGCAGCCAAGTGGGACAGACTAATGAAAAACTGTTTTTT. Its protein product is CASSQVGQTNEKLFF.

J is TRBJ1-4 and V is TRBV29-1, with D perhaps TRBD1 (6 bases). The V and J ends lost 7 bases and 6 bases respectively, with 24 bases between them. The germline CDR1 and CDR2 sequences are SQVTM and ANQGSEA. The CDR3 covers 16 residues. Written as DNA, the CDR3 is TGCAGCGGGAAGGGGGGTTTGGATGGTAGCGATGAAAAACTGTTTTTT. This gives the protein CSGKGGLDGSDEKLFF.

The chain recombines TRBV7-2 with TRBJ2-7, with 9 nucleotides matching TRBD1. The CDR3 covers 15 residues. Germline V CDR1 and CDR2: SGHTA, FQGNSA. Germline trimming cut 1 base from V and 6 bases from J; bases unmatched to any gene: 7. DNA for the CDR3: TGTGCCAGCAGCTTAGTGGGACAGGGTGTTGGCGAGCAGTACTTC. Protein: CASSLVGQGVGEQYF.

The gene calls are TRBV12-5 and TRBJ1-2; 7 bases align to TRBD1. CDR1 and CDR2 (germline): LGHNT, FRNRAP. The CDR3 is made up of 17 amino acids. V dropped 2 bases and J dropped 6; count of bases not matched to a gene: 15. CDR3 loop: CASGLPLDRADMNGYTF. CDR3 DNA: TGTGCTAGTGGTTTGCCTCTAGACAGGGCGGATATGAATGGCTACACCTTC.

Note on this clone: A junction end diverges from the germline sequence, so it may reflect a read error. The chain carries TRBV7-9 and TRBJ1-2; no reliable D call. The CDR3 consists of 12 residues. CDR1 is SEHNR, CDR2 FQNEAQ, per germline (reference sequence). CDR3 in amino acids: CASSLVGPLIAF. The CDR3 DNA reads TGTGCCAGCAGCTTAGTCGGGCCCCTAATCGCCTTC.

This clone came up a few times. This chain joins TRBV19 and TRBJ1-2; a possible D gene is TRBD1 (6 bases). With 2 bases removed from V and 13 bases from J, the gap between germline ends came to 20 bases. The germline V gene encodes CDR1 LNHDA and CDR2 SQIVND (reference sequence). CDR3 length equals 14 residues. The CDR3: CASSISPDSKASTF. In DNA, the CDR3 is TGTGCCAGTAGTATATCTCCGGACAGTAAAGCCTCCACCTTC.

This chain connects TRBV7-9 to TRBJ1-1; D is unclear. The CDR3 extends over 13 amino acids. Per the germline V gene, CDR1 is SEHNR and CDR2 is FQNEAQ (reference sequence). The V end was cut by 5 bases, the J end by 8 bases, with 15 bases between. CDR3 amino acids: CASSDLSTAEAFF. The CDR3 nucleotides are TGTGCCAGCAGCGATCTATCCACAGCAGAAGCTTTCTTT.

This clone has just a few counts. The genes are TRBV19 and TRBJ2-1, with D maybe TRBD2 (5 bases). The CDR3 is 14 residues long. Germline-derived CDR1 and CDR2 are LNHDA and SQIVND (reference sequence). V lost 0 bases and J 8 bases, leaving 11 bases between the germline ends. CDR3 sequence (DNA): TGTGCCAGTAGTATAGAATCCCTGAGGGATGAGCAGTTCTTC. Translated, it gives CASSIESLRDEQFF.

J is TRBJ2-3 and V is TRBV3-1 (or the pseudogene TRBV3-2); D uncertain. The CDR3 totals 16 residues. The V gene lost 0 bases and the J gene lost 1 base, with 11 bases spanning the gap. CDR1 and CDR2 from the germline V gene are LGHDT and YNNKEL (reference sequence). CDR3 in amino acids: CASSQDPATGTDTQYF. CDR3 bases: TGTGCCAGCAGCCAAGACCCCGCAACTGGCACAGATACGCAGTATTTT.

The J gene is TRBJ2-1, the V gene TRBV6-2 or TRBV6-3; 9 bases are a match to TRBD2. V lost 5 bases, J lost 4 bases, and 3 bases stayed unmatched. There are 14 residues in the CDR3. Germline CDR1 MNHEY, CDR2 SVGEGT. CDR3 sequence reads: CASSVLAGYNEQFF. CDR3 sequence (DNA): TGTGCCAGCAGTGTCCTAGCGGGATACAATGAGCAGTTCTTC.

This clone was seen only once. The chain uses TRBV7-9 and TRBJ1-6, with TRBD1 matching 7 bases. V lost 4 bases to trimming and J lost 5 bases; unmatched junction nucleotides: 2. The CDR3 contains 14 residues. Per germline, CDR1 SEHNR and CDR2 FQNEAQ (reference sequence). The CDR3 is CASSWDSNNSPLHF. As DNA, the CDR3 is TGTGCCAGCAGCTGGGACAGTAATAATTCACCCCTCCACTTT.

The chain combines TRBV6-2 or TRBV6-3 with TRBJ1-2; unclear D gene. The CDR3 contains 14 residues. V was cut by 5 bases and J by 5 bases, with 15 bases left in between. The germline V gene has CDR1 MNHEY and CDR2 SVGEGT. CDR3 residues: CASSDLGHQYGYTF. Written as DNA, the CDR3 is TGTGCCAGCAGTGACTTAGGGCATCAATATGGCTACACCTTC.

The V and J genes are TRBV7-9 and TRBJ1-1, with TRBD1 identical over 8 bases. Germline values: CDR1 SEHNR, CDR2 FQNEAQ (reference sequence). V dropped 11 bases and J dropped 3; count of bases not matched to a gene: 14. The CDR3 loop spans 15 amino acids. The CDR3 reads CAVVRGQTQDTEAFF. As DNA, the CDR3 is TGTGCCGTGGTCAGGGGGCAAACTCAAGACACTGAAGCTTTCTTT.